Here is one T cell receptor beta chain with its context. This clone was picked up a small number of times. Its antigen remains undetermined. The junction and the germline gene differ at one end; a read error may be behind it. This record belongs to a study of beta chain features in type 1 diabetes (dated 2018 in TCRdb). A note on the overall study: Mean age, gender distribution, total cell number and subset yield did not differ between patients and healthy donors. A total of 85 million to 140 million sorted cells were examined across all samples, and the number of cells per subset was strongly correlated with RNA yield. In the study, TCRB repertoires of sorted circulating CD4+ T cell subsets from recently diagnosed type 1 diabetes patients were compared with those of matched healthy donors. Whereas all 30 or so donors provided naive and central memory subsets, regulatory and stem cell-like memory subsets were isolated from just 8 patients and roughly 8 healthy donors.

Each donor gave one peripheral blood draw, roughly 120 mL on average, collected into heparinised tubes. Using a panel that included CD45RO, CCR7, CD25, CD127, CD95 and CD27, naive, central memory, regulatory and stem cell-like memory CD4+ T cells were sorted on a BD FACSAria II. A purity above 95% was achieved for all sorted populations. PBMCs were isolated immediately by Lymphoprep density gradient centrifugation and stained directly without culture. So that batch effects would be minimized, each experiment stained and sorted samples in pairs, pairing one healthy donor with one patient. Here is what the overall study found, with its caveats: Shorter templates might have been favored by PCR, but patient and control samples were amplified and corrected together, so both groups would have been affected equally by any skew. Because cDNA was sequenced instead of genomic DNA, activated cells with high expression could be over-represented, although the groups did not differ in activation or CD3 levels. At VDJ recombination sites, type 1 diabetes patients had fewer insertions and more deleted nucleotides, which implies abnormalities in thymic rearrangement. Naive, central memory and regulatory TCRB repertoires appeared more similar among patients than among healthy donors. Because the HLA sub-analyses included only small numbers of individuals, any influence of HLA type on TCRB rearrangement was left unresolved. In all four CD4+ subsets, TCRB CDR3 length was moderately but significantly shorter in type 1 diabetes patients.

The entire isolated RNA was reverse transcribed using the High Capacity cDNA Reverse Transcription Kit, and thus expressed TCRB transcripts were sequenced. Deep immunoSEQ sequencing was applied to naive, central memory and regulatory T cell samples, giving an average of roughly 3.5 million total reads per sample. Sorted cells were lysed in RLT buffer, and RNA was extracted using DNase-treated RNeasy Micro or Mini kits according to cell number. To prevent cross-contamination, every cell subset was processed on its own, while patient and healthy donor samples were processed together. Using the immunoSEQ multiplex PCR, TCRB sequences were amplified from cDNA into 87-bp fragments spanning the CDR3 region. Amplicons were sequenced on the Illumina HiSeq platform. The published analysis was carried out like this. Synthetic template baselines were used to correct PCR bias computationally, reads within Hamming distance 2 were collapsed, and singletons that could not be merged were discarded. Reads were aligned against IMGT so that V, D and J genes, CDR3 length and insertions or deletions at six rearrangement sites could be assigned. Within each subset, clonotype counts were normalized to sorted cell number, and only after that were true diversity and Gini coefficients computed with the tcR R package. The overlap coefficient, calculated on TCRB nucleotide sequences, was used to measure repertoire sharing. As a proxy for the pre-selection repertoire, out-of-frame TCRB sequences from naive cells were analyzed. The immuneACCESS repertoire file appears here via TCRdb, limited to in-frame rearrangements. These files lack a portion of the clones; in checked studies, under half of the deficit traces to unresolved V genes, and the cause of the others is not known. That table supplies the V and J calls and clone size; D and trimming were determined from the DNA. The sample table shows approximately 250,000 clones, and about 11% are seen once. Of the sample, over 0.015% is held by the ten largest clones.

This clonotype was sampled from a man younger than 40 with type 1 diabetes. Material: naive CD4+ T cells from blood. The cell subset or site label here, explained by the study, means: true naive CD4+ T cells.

The nucleotide sequence is given as TGTGCCACCAGCAGAGAGGCCCCGAACAATGAAGCTTTCTTT. Translated, this gives CATSREAPNNEAFF. In this chain, TRBV15 is recombined with TRBJ1-1, with the identity of the D gene unclear. The CDR3 starts with the cysteine, ends with the phenylalanine, and has 14 residues. Solely the CDR3 DNA is kept, with 42 bases framed from the first base. CDR1 and CDR2 are read off the germline V gene (reference sequence) as LNHNV and YYDKDF.